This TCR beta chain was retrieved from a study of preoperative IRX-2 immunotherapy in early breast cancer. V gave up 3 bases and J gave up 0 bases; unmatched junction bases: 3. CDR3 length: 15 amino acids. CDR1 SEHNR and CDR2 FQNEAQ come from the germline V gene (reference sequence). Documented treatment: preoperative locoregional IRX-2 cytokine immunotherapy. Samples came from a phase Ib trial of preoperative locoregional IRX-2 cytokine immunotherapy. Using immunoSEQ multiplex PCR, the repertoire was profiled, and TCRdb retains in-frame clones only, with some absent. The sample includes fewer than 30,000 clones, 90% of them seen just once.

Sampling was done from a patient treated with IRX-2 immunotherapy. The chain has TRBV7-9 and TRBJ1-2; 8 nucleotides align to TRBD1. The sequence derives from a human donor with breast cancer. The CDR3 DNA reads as TGTGCCAGCAGCTTCGGGACAGGAGCTAACTATGGCTACACCTTC. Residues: CASSFGTGANYGYTF.